This T cell receptor (beta chain) came from a study of cytomegalovirus exposure and HLA in healthy donors. In the PCR, 60 Vbeta and 13 Jbeta primers were used. The data were produced by immunoSEQ multiplex PCR, yet TCRdb's version contains in-frame clones alone and is incomplete. The sample lists 150,000 to 200,000 clones; over 75% were seen once. Healthy bone marrow donors made up the donor group. In germline, CDR1 is SGHKS, CDR2 YYEKEE (reference sequence). The CDR3 is made up of 16 amino acids. The V and J ends lost 1 base and 3 bases respectively, with 16 bases between them. This chain links TRBV5-5 with TRBJ2-5; D possibly corresponds to TRBD1 (6 bases). This receptor was identified in a woman in her forties or fifties in good health and CMV-seronegative. The sample was PBMCs. CDR3 sequence: CASSLRPQGPEETQYF. In DNA, the CDR3 is TGTGCCAGCAGCTTGCGCCCACAGGGACCCGAAGAGACCCAGTACTTC.